These 9 T cell receptor beta chains came from one sample sequenced in a study of OX40 agonist ivuxolimab in advanced cancers. This table comes from immunoSEQ multiplex PCR, and its TCRdb copy is limited to in-frame clones, with some not included. This sample has 60,000 to 90,000 clones, with around 83% found just once. Source: CD4+ or CD8+ T cells sorted from blood, taken in a trial of the OX40 agonist ivuxolimab. These TCRs come from an adult with an advanced solid tumor such as melanoma, head and neck, liver or kidney cancer.

DNA of the CDR3: TGTGCCAGCAGTTCGAGATTCTTGACTAGCGGGGGACAAGAGACCCAGTACTTC. Translation gives CASSSRFLTSGGQETQYF. The genes are TRBV28 and TRBJ2-5; 12 bases are a match to TRBD2. CDR3 size: 18 residues. Trimming at V came to 4 bases and at J to 2 bases, leaving 11 bases not matched to a gene. Germline CDR1 is MDHEN and CDR2 is SYDVKM.

The chain has TRBV6-5 and TRBJ1-3; D is unclear. The CDR3 covers 16 residues. Trimming left V 1 base short and J 0 bases short, with 10 bases between. The germline CDR1 and CDR2 sequences are MNHEY and SVGAGI. As DNA, the CDR3 is TGTGCCAGCAGTTACTTCGGACTCTCCTCTGGAAACACCATATATTTT. Residues: CASSYFGLSSGNTIYF.

The chain couples TRBV2 to TRBJ2-1, with 8 bases lining up with TRBD2. Germline V gene data show CDR1 as SNHLY and CDR2 as FYNNEI. The CDR3 totals 15 residues. J gave up 3 bases and V 4 bases, and 5 bases lay outside the gene matches. The CDR3 coding sequence is TGTGCCAGCAGTGCATTAGCGGGACACTACAATGAGCAGTTCTTC. Its translation: CASSALAGHYNEQFF.

The V gene is TRBV14, the J gene TRBJ2-7; 7 bases fit TRBD1. Germline V gives CDR1 SGHDN, CDR2 FVKESK. The CDR3 totals 12 residues. The V and J ends lost 4 bases and 9 bases, in that order; junction bases with no gene match: 6. As DNA, the CDR3 is TGTGCCAGCAGCCCTAGACAGGGACGGCAGTACTTC. Amino acids: CASSPRQGRQYF.

The rearrangement uses TRBV27 and TRBJ1-4; D uncertain. V was trimmed by 8 bases and J by 4 bases, leaving 11 bases between them. Germline V gives CDR1 MNHEY, CDR2 SMNVEV (reference sequence). This CDR3 has 13 amino acids. CDR3 nucleotide sequence: TGTGCCAGCGGAGTCAGACTTAATGAAAAACTGTTTTTT. As protein: CASGVRLNEKLFF.

The CDR3 reads CASRPSDRRLSMNTEAFF. DNA of the CDR3: TGTGCCAGCAGGCCCTCTGACAGGAGACTTTCCATGAACACTGAAGCTTTCTTT. The chain recombines TRBV28 with TRBJ1-1, with D possibly being TRBD1 (6 bases). Looked up from germline, CDR1 is MDHEN and CDR2 is SYDVKM. The V end was cut by 6 bases, the J end by 0 bases, with 23 bases between. The CDR3 runs to 18 residues.

This rearrangement joins TRBV11-3 to TRBJ2-1; unclear D gene. V was clipped by 3 bases and J by 6 bases, with 3 bases between them. The CDR3 covers 11 residues. CDR1 is SGHNT and CDR2 is YENEEA in the germline V gene. CDR3 residues: CASSFSNEQFF. CDR3 in DNA: TGTGCCAGCAGCTTTTCCAATGAGCAGTTCTTC.

The CDR3, as DNA: TGTGCCAGTAGTTGGGAGGACGGGGAGCTGTTTTTT. Translating gives CASSWEDGELFF. The chain recombines TRBV19 with TRBJ2-2; a weak D match, TRBD2 (6 bases). The V end was cut by 5 bases, the J end by 7 bases, with 8 bases between. CDR1 and CDR2 (germline): LNHDA, SQIVND (reference sequence). The CDR3 runs to 12 residues.

V and J are TRBV28 and TRBJ1-3; no firm D call. The CDR3 extends over 16 amino acids. The V end lost 5 bases, the J end lost 0 bases, and 14 bases lay between the germline ends. The germline V gene encodes CDR1 MDHEN and CDR2 SYDVKM. CDR3 in DNA: TGTGCCAGCAGTCCCGCCGGGAGCTCCTCTGGAAACACCATATATTTT. This encodes CASSPAGSSSGNTIYF.